This T cell receptor beta chain was observed in a study of cytomegalovirus exposure and HLA in healthy donors. Study summary: An early data release held 80 million or so unique TCRs from HLA-typed donors.

Turning to this clone: Its antigen is unknown.

Researchers ran the PCR with 60 Vbeta and 13 Jbeta primers. Profiling relied on immunoSEQ multiplex PCR, and the TCRdb table lists in-frame clones only, not all of them. The sample consists of about 110,000 clones, roughly 69% of them appearing once. Trimming shortened V by 6 bases and J by 3 bases, and 14 bases separated the two germline ends. Germline CDR1 is ENHRY and CDR2 is SYGVKD. The CDR3 totals 15 residues. Broader study findings: Accurate prediction of most subjects' HLA-A and HLA-B alleles from TCR beta sequences was reported. Later analysis showed TCR association rates varying by HLA locus, highest for DRB1 and lowest for HLA-C. Most TCR sequences were rare, but some public TCRs occurred in many donors.

Material for sequencing was PBMCs. This TCR was recovered from a woman in her 70s in good health and CMV-seropositive. The gene calls are TRBV10-3 and TRBJ2-2, with D hard to call. In nucleotides, the CDR3 is TGTGCCATCAGCCTATCATCAAGAGACACCGGGGAGCTGTTTTTT. It encodes CAISLSSRDTGELFF.